Presented here are 26 T cell receptor beta chains from one specimen sequenced in a study of early T cells in non-severe SARS-CoV-2 infection. MiXCR, applied by TCRdb to the 5' RACE reads, yields one record per CDR3 protein. In the table there are 80,000 to 100,000 distinct CDR3 sequences, 12% to 15% of which are singletons. Specimen: whole blood. These receptor sequences come from an adult who was a healthcare worker with PCR-confirmed SARS-CoV-2 infection or an uninfected control (not recorded which).

This clonotype occurred many times. J is TRBJ2-5 and V is TRBV10-2, with D maybe TRBD2 (5 bases). The CDR3 runs to 16 residues. Trimming removed 2 bases at V and 1 base at J, with 14 bases between. Germline loops: CDR1 WSHSY, CDR2 SAAADI. CDR3 nucleotides: TGCGCCAGCAGTGAGGAGCGGCGAGTACTCCAAGAGACCCAGTACTTC. Translating it yields CASSEERRVLQETQYF.

The chain is built from TRBV12-3 or TRBV12-4 and TRBJ2-5, with 14 nucleotides matching TRBD2. The CDR3 is made up of 17 amino acids. Trimming removed 7 bases from V and 5 bases from J; junction bases left unmatched: 12. The DNA of the CDR3 is TGTGCCAGCACCACCCTTAGGACTAGCGGGGGGCGGGAGACCCAGTACTTC. The encoded protein is CASTTLRTSGGRETQYF.

The chain joins TRBV28 to TRBJ2-7; no reliable D call. The germline V gene encodes CDR1 MDHEN and CDR2 SYDVKM. This CDR3 contains 15 residues. V lost 7 bases and J lost 0, with 16 bases in between. In nucleotides, the CDR3 is TGTGCCAGCACCACCCCAGCCCCCCACTCCTACGAGCAGTACTTC. Encoded protein: CASTTPAPHSYEQYF. The full variable domain, its missing parts supplied by reference TRBV28 and TRBJ2-7, is DVKVTQSSRYLVKRTGEKVFLECVQDMDHENMFWYRQDPGLGLRLIYFSYDVKMKEKGDIPEGYSVSREKKERFSLILESASTNQTSMYLCASTTPAPHSYEQYFGPGTRLTVT.

CDR3 amino acids: CASSLSVEASYGYTF. The CDR3 nucleotides read TGTGCCAGCAGCTTGTCCGTGGAGGCGTCTTATGGCTACACCTTC. The J gene is TRBJ1-2, the V gene TRBV7-2; D gene unclear. V was cut by 3 bases and J by 5 bases, with 16 bases left in between. The CDR3 sequence is 15 residues long. In germline, CDR1 is SGHTA, CDR2 FQGNSA.

The chain is built from TRBV7-6 and TRBJ1-1, with unresolved D. Trimming stripped 3 bases from V and 5 bases from J, with 13 bases between. The CDR3 loop spans 14 amino acids. CDR1 SGHVS and CDR2 FNYEAQ come from the germline V gene. The chain's CDR3 is CASSFRGGNTEAFF. The CDR3 DNA follows: TGTGCCAGCAGCTTCCGGGGAGGGAATACTGAAGCTTTCTTT.

The gene calls are TRBV3-1 and TRBJ2-3; D is ambiguous. The V gene lost 3 bases and the J gene lost 8 bases, with 18 bases spanning the gap. In germline, CDR1 is LGHDT, CDR2 YNNKEL (reference sequence). The CDR3 has 15 amino acids. CDR3 in DNA: TGTGCCAGCAGCCACCCCAAGGACGAGGCCGGTACGCAGTATTTT. This translates into CASSHPKDEAGTQYF.

This clonotype came up a few times. The rearrangement links TRBV29-1 to TRBJ2-7; the match to TRBD1 covers 8 bases. Germline lookup yields CDR1 SQVTM and CDR2 ANQGSEA. The CDR3 runs to 15 residues. V lost 1 base to trimming and J lost 2 bases; unmatched junction nucleotides: 7. The CDR3 loop reads CSVEGAGGTTYEQYF. The CDR3, as DNA: TGCAGCGTTGAAGGGGCAGGGGGCACTACCTACGAGCAGTACTTC.

There are a few counts of this clonotype. Mismatch with germline at one junction end may stem from a read error. This chain uses TRBV7-7 with TRBJ2-5, with D perhaps TRBD1 (6 bases). Germline CDR1 is SSHAT and CDR2 is FNYEAQ (reference sequence). The CDR3 totals 15 residues. CDR3 nucleotide sequence: TGTGCTAGCAGCTTAGCCGGGACACCTGGGGAGACCCAGTACTTC. Protein sequence: CASSLAGTPGETQYF.

J is TRBJ1-2 and V is TRBV11-2, with 7 bases matching TRBD1. The CDR3 is 16 residues long. Germline lookup yields CDR1 SGHAT and CDR2 FQNNGV. The junction had 4 bases not matched to a gene; V was cut back by 0 bases and J by 0 bases. CDR3 protein: CASSLDRTGTNYGYTF. Here the CDR3 DNA reads TGTGCCAGCAGCTTAGATAGGACAGGTACTAACTATGGCTACACCTTC. Full variable domain (outside the CDR3, taken from reference TRBV11-2 and TRBJ1-2): EAGVAQSPRYKIIEKRQSVAFWCNPISGHATLYWYQQILGQGPKLLIQFQNNGVVDDSQLPKDRFSAERLKGVDSTLKIQPAKLEDSAVYLCASSLDRTGTNYGYTFGSGTRLTVV.

In its sample, this clonotype was seen a few times. This CDR3 reads CASRAPGQANTGELFF. The CDR3 region has the DNA TGTGCCAGCAGGGCTCCGGGACAGGCGAACACCGGGGAGCTGTTTTTT. This chain links TRBV25-1 with TRBJ2-2; 8 positions agree with TRBD1. The ends lost 6 bases at V and 0 bases at J; junction bases unmatched: 6. Per germline, CDR1 MGHDK and CDR2 SYGVNS. The length of the CDR3 is 16 residues.

This sequence joins TRBV20-1 and TRBJ2-7; TRBD2 aligns across 10 bases. The V and J ends lost 5 bases and 0 bases, in that order; junction bases with no gene match: 1. From germline, CDR1 is DFQATT and CDR2 SNEGSKA (reference sequence). The CDR3 extends over 13 amino acids. The CDR3 sequence: CSAWTSGSYEQYF. Here the CDR3 DNA reads TGCAGTGCTTGGACTAGCGGCTCCTACGAGCAGTACTTC.

This clonotype occurred a few times. This chain links TRBV27 with TRBJ2-1; D may be TRBD1 (5 bases). There are 15 residues in the CDR3. Looked up from germline, CDR1 is MNHEY and CDR2 is SMNVEV (reference sequence). Trimming stripped 10 bases from V and 0 bases from J, with 16 bases between. This CDR3 is CATGRGLVSYNEQFF. Written as DNA, the CDR3 is TGTGCCACTGGTAGGGGTTTGGTCTCCTACAATGAGCAGTTCTTC.

This sequence joins TRBV24-1 and TRBJ2-1; 9 bases are a match to TRBD1. V shed 3 bases, J shed 2 bases, and the junction held 7 bases outside the gene matches. This CDR3 contains 17 residues. Germline V gene data show CDR1 as KGHDR and CDR2 as SFDVKD. CDR3 bases: TGTGCCACCAGTGATCCTAAGGGACAGGGACCCTACAATGAGCAGTTCTTC. This codes for CATSDPKGQGPYNEQFF.

There are many counts of this clonotype. This rearrangement joins TRBV29-1 to TRBJ1-1; maybe TRBD1 (6 bases). Trimming left V 4 bases short and J 8 bases short, with 11 bases between. CDR1 is SQVTM, CDR2 ANQGSEA, per germline. There are 11 residues in the CDR3. The chain's CDR3 is CSVVFGGEAFF. The CDR3 DNA reads TGCAGCGTTGTGTTCGGGGGCGAAGCTTTCTTT.

In its sample, this clonotype was seen a few times. The V and J genes are TRBV29-1 and TRBJ1-1; D is possibly TRBD1 (5 bases). There are 13 residues in the CDR3. The germline V gene has CDR1 SQVTM and CDR2 ANQGSEA. CDR3 residues: CTGGRIQNTEAFF. The CDR3 nucleotides read TGCACCGGGGGAAGGATCCAAAACACTGAAGCTTTCTTT.

The chain carries TRBV12-3 or TRBV12-4 and TRBJ1-1, with a weak D call TRBD1 (5 bases). This CDR3 contains 16 residues. V shed 4 bases and J shed 1 base, with 16 bases lying between them. The CDR3 protein is CASSSLRTYRNTEAFF. The CDR3 DNA follows: TGTGCCAGCAGTTCCCTTAGGACATACCGGAACACTGAAGCTTTCTTT.

V gene TRBV10-3 combines with J gene TRBJ2-3, with D perhaps TRBD1 (6 bases). Trimming removed 0 bases at V and 4 bases at J, with 8 bases between. The CDR3 length is 14 residues. CDR1 is ENHRY and CDR2 is SYGVKD in the germline V gene. The chain's CDR3 is CAISESTGPDTQYF. CDR3 DNA: TGTGCCATCAGTGAGTCAACAGGGCCAGATACGCAGTATTTT.

At least ten counts were recorded for this clonotype. This chain links TRBV3-1 with TRBJ2-7, with D perhaps TRBD1 or TRBD2 (5 bases each). The germline V gene has CDR1 LGHDT and CDR2 YNNKEL (reference sequence). Trimming removed 4 bases from V and 5 bases from J, with 15 bases in between. The CDR3 contains 14 residues. The CDR3 DNA sequence: TGTGCCAGCAGCCCCTTTGGGACCGCGAACGAGCAGTACTTC. Protein: CASSPFGTANEQYF.

There are many counts of this clonotype. V gene TRBV3-1 combines with J gene TRBJ2-5, with 7 nucleotides matching TRBD2. CDR3 length: 17 amino acids. Trimming took 0 bases from V and 7 from J; bases not matched to a gene: 14. From germline, CDR1 is LGHDT and CDR2 YNNKEL (reference sequence). CDR3 residues: CASSQERGLPLPGTQYF. As DNA, the CDR3 is TGTGCCAGCAGCCAAGAAAGGGGACTACCTCTCCCTGGGACCCAGTACTTC.

This clonotype was picked up many times. Here the CDR3 DNA reads TGTGCCAGCAGTTACTCATGGACCCGGGGGAACACCGGGGAGCTGTTTTTT. As protein: CASSYSWTRGNTGELFF. The chain links TRBV6-2 or TRBV6-3 to TRBJ2-2; D possibly corresponds to TRBD2 (5 bases). Germline CDR1 reads MNHEY; CDR2 reads SVGEGT. Trimming removed 0 bases from V and 1 base from J, with 12 bases in between. The length of the CDR3 is 17 residues.

This chain links TRBV12-3 or TRBV12-4 with TRBJ1-1; D is ambiguous. Trimming shortened V by 7 bases and J by 12 bases, and 18 bases separated the two germline ends. The CDR3 spans 12 residues. The CDR3 region is CASTPPMGITFF. The CDR3, as DNA: TGTGCCAGCACCCCCCCAATGGGAATAACTTTCTTT.

This clonotype appeared many times. The CDR3 spells CASSFRTENTGELFF. CDR3 DNA sequence: TGTGCCAGCAGCTTTAGGACGGAGAACACCGGGGAGCTGTTTTTT. The chain joins TRBV5-5 to TRBJ2-2; D call uncertain. This CDR3 is built from 15 residues. Germline-derived CDR1 and CDR2 are SGHKS and YYEKEE (reference sequence). V lost 2 bases to trimming and J lost 1 base, with 9 bases between them.

The chain couples TRBV28 to TRBJ1-2; unclear D gene. Trimming left V 4 bases short and J 4 bases short, with 7 bases between. Germline V gives CDR1 MDHEN, CDR2 SYDVKM. The CDR3 runs to 12 residues. This CDR3 is CASSSLTYGYTF. CDR3 DNA sequence: TGTGCCAGCAGTTCACTGACCTATGGCTACACCTTC.

This clonotype was observed at least ten times. This sequence joins TRBV29-1 and TRBJ2-2; D not certain. Trimming cost V 4 bases and J 0 bases, with 9 bases left between them. The CDR3 consists of 14 residues. Germline assignment: CDR1 SQVTM and CDR2 ANQGSEA. The CDR3 sequence is CSVVMFANTGELFF. CDR3 DNA sequence: TGCAGCGTTGTCATGTTCGCGAACACCGGGGAGCTGTTTTTT.

This chain uses TRBV3-1 with TRBJ2-7, with 7 bases aligning to TRBD1. Germline trimming cut 4 bases from V and 2 bases from J; bases unmatched to any gene: 8. The CDR3 is made up of 15 amino acids. Germline CDR1 LGHDT, CDR2 YNNKEL (reference sequence). The CDR3 sequence is CASSPSVGQAYEQYF. In DNA, the CDR3 is TGTGCCAGCAGCCCCAGCGTCGGACAGGCCTACGAGCAGTACTTC.

This clonotype was seen a handful of times. The genes are TRBV5-3 and TRBJ1-2; D remains unclear. TRBV5-3 belongs to the ORF category, with a function that is uncertain. Trimming removed 3 bases from V and 0 bases from J, with 15 bases in between. CDR3 length equals 16 residues. The CDR3 DNA follows: TGTGCCAGAAGCTCGACCCCGGCCTCAGCTAACTATGGCTACACCTTC. Its protein is CARSSTPASANYGYTF.